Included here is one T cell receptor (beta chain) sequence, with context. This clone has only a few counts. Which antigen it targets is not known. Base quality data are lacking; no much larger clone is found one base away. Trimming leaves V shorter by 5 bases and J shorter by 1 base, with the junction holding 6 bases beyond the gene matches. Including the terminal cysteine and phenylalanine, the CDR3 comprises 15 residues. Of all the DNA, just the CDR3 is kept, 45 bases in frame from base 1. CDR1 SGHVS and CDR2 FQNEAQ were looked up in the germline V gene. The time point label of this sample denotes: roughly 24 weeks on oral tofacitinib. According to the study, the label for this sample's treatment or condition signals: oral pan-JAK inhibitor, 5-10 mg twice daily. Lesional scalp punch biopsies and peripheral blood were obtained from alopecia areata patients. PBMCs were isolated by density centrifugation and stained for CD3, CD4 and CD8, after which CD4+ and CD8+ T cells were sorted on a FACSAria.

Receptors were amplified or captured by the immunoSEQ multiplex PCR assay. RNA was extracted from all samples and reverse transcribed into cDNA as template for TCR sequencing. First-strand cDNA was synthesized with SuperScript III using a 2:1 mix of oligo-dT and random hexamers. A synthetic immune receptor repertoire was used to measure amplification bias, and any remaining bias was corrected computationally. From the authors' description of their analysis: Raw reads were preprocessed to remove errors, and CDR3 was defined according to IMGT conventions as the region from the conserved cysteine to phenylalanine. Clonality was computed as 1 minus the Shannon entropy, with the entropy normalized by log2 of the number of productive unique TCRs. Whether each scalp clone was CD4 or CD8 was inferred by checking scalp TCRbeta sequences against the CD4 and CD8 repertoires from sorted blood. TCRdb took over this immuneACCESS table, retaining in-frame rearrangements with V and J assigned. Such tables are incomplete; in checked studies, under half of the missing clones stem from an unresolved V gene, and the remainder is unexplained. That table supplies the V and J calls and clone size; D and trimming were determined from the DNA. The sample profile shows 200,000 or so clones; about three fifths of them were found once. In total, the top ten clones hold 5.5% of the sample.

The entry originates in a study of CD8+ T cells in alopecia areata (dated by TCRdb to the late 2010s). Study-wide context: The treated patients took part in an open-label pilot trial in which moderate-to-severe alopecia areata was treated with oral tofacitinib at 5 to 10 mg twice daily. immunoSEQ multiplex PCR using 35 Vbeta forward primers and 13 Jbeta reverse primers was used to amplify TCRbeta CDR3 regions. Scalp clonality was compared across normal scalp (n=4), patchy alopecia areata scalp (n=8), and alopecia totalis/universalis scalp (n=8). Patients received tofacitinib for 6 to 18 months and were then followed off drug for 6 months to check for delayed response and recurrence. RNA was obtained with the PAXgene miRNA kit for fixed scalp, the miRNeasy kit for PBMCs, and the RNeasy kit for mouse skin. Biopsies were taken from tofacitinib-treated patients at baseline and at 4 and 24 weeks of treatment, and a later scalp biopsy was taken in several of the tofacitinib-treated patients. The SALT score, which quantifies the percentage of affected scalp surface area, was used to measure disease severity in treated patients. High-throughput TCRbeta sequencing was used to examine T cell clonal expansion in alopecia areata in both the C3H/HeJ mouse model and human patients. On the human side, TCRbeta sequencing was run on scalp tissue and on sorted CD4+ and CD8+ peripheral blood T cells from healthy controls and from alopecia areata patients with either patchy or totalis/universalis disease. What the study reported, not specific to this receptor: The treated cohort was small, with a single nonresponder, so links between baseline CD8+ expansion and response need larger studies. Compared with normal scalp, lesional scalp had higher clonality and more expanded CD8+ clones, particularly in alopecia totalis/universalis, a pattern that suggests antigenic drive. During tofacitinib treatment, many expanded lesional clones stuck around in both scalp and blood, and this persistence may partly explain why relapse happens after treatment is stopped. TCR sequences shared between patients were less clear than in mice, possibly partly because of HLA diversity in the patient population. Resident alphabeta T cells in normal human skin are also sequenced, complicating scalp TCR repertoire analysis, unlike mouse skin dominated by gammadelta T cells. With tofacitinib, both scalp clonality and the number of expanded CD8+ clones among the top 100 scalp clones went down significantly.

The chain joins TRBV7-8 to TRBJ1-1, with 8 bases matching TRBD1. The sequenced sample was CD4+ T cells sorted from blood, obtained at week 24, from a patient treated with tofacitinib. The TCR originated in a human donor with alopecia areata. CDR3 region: CASSRPTGANTEAFF. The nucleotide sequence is TGTGCCAGCAGCCGGCCGACAGGGGCGAACACTGAAGCTTTCTTT.